Each of the 12 T cell receptor beta chains below was sequenced from the same sample in a study of blood T cell repertoires in COVID-19. Data came from immunoSEQ multiplex PCR; TCRdb stores just in-frame clones and leaves some out. In the table there are tens of thousands of clones, around 87% of which are singletons. Material: peripheral blood. The receptors originated from a middle-aged man with active or convalescent COVID-19.

This chain uses TRBV10-3 with TRBJ2-1; 8 nucleotides align to TRBD2. Unmatched junction bases numbered 15, after V lost 9 bases and J lost 8 bases. The germline V gene has CDR1 ENHRY and CDR2 SYGVKD. The CDR3 is made up of 15 amino acids. CDR3 DNA: TGTGCCATACGGGCTAGCGGGTACCTTAGGGATGAGCAGTTCTTC. It encodes CAIRASGYLRDEQFF.

The rearrangement uses TRBV24-1 and TRBJ1-5; a possible D gene is TRBD1 (6 bases). V was clipped by 5 bases and J by 3 bases, with 13 bases between them. Germline V lookup: CDR1 KGHDR, CDR2 SFDVKD. This CDR3 has 15 amino acids. The CDR3 here is CATSGSQGINQPQHF. CDR3 in DNA: TGTGCCACCAGTGGCTCGCAGGGGATCAATCAGCCCCAGCATTTT.

A few counts support this clone. The J gene is TRBJ1-1, the V gene TRBV6-5; D may be TRBD1 (5 bases). The CDR3 has 15 residues. Trimming pared 0 bases from V and 0 bases from J, leaving 8 bases between. CDR1 and CDR2 (germline): MNHEY, SVGAGI. The CDR3 protein is CASSYSNRMNTEAFF. The CDR3, as DNA: TGTGCCAGCAGTTACTCGAACAGGATGAACACTGAAGCTTTCTTT.

The chain couples TRBV28 to TRBJ1-6; D uncertain. V was pared by 7 bases and J by 6 bases, with 10 bases between. CDR1 and CDR2 from the germline V gene are MDHEN and SYDVKM. This CDR3 region has 13 residues. The CDR3 here is CASTLSINSPLHF. The CDR3 nucleotides are TGTGCCAGCACCCTTTCTATTAATTCACCCCTCCACTTT.

This chain connects TRBV27 to TRBJ2-7; D gene uncertain. V was cut by 5 bases and J by 6 bases, with 14 bases left in between. This CDR3 has 13 amino acids. The germline gives CDR1 MNHEY, CDR2 SMNVEV (reference sequence). The CDR3 loop is CASSPRLDGEQYF. In DNA, the CDR3 is TGTGCCAGCAGTCCACGCCTAGACGGCGAGCAGTACTTC.

The chain employs TRBV2 and TRBJ2-5; 8 nucleotides align to TRBD1. The CDR3 runs 11 residues. V gave up 7 bases and J gave up 14 bases; unmatched junction bases: 9. Per the germline V gene, CDR1 is SNHLY and CDR2 is FYNNEI. CDR3 bases: TGTGCCAGCACACCTAGTGGGACAGGTTACTTC. Its translation is CASTPSGTGYF.

The rearrangement uses TRBV28 and TRBJ2-7, with D perhaps matching TRBD2 (7 bases). Trimming cost V 6 bases and J 2 bases, with 20 bases left between them. Germline V gene sequence: CDR1 MDHEN, CDR2 SYDVKM. The CDR3 consists of 16 residues. The CDR3, as DNA: TGTGCCAGCAGCCCAAGGGGGGGCCTGGGCCCCTACGAGCAGTACTTC. Protein product: CASSPRGGLGPYEQYF. Variable domain in full (rest from reference TRBV28 and TRBJ2-7): DVKVTQSSRYLVKRTGEKVFLECVQDMDHENMFWYRQDPGLGLRLIYFSYDVKMKEKGDIPEGYSVSREKKERFSLILESASTNQTSMYLCASSPRGGLGPYEQYFGPGTRLTVT.

This chain joins TRBV3-1 (or the pseudogene TRBV3-2) and TRBJ1-4; D is unclear. There are 15 residues in the CDR3. Deletions cut 1 base from V and 0 bases from J, with 6 bases between. Germline V gene sequence: CDR1 LGHDT, CDR2 YNNKEL (reference sequence). As DNA, the CDR3 is TGTGCCAGCAGCCAAGGAGGGTCAACTAATGAAAAACTGTTTTTT. Translated, it gives CASSQGGSTNEKLFF.

The sample holds one count of this clone. The chain recombines TRBV7-9 with TRBJ1-3; 8 bases are a match to TRBD1. Germline loops: CDR1 SEHNR, CDR2 FQNEAQ (reference sequence). There are 15 residues in the CDR3. With V trimmed by 5 bases and J by 2 bases, 5 bases remained unmatched. The CDR3 region is CASSERQGTGNTIYF. The CDR3 DNA reads TGTGCCAGCAGCGAGCGACAGGGGACTGGAAACACCATATATTTT.

This clone was found a few times. The chain links TRBV9 to TRBJ2-7; D possibly corresponds to TRBD1 (6 bases). CDR1 is SGDLS and CDR2 is YYNGEE in the germline V gene. The V end lost 4 bases, the J end lost 6 bases, and 20 bases lay between the germline ends. This CDR3 has 15 residues. CDR3 in amino acids: CASSPRPTGTSEQYF. CDR3 in DNA: TGTGCCAGCAGCCCCCGTCCCACAGGGACCTCCGAGCAGTACTTC.

The rearrangement uses TRBV28 and TRBJ2-2; tentative D call: TRBD1 (6 bases). The CDR3 consists of 14 residues. Looked up from germline, CDR1 is MDHEN and CDR2 is SYDVKM. The V end was cut by 8 bases, the J end by 3 bases, with 13 bases between. The CDR3 loop is CASRRRTDTGELFF. In nucleotides, the CDR3 is TGTGCCAGCCGCCGACGGACAGACACCGGGGAGCTGTTTTTT.

V usage is TRBV29-1 and J usage is TRBJ1-4; possibly TRBD1 for D (5 bases). The germline gives CDR1 SQVTM, CDR2 ANQGSEA. Trimming removed 7 bases at V and 5 bases at J, with 17 bases between. The CDR3 is 14 residues long. This CDR3 reads CSALPGLGNEKLFF. In DNA form, the CDR3 reads TGCAGCGCCCTTCCAGGGCTAGGAAATGAAAAACTGTTTTTT.